The TCR beta chain under discussion was sequenced for a study of naive and memory T cell subsets. Broader study findings: Especially in CD8 cells, naive repertoires contained a few larger clonotypes, possibly CD45RA-re-expressing memory cells.

The CDR3 is 15 amino acids. Trimming cost V 6 bases and J 4 bases, with 16 bases left between them. An equimolar mix of two oligonucleotides served as the beta constant-region primer for TRBC1 and TRBC2. The ligated cDNA underwent four PCR rounds using SP2 and nested alpha and beta constant-region primers. One entry per CDR3 protein results from TCRdb running MiXCR on the UMI-ligation and nested PCR reads. Here the sample spans 95,000 to 110,000 distinct CDR3 sequences, roughly 14% being singletons. Points on this clonotype: Antigen specificity is unknown.

The chain is built from TRBV12-3 or TRBV12-4 and TRBJ2-1, with D perhaps matching TRBD2 (6 bases). Sequenced input: naive CD8+ T cells from blood. The origin of this receptor is a human donor in good health. The CDR3 DNA is TGTGCCAGCAGGACCGACGGGAGCGGATACAATGAGCAGTTCTTC. Its protein is CASRTDGSGYNEQFF.